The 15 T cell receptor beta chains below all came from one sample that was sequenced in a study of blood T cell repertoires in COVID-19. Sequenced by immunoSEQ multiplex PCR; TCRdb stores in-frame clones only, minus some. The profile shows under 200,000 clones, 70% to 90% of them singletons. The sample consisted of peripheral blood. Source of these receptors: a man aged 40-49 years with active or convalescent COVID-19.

The CDR3 DNA reads TGTGCCAGCACTAAGGGGGACGGCGCCTACGAGCAGTACTTC. Translation: CASTKGDGAYEQYF. The chain recombines TRBV6-5 with TRBJ2-7, with D perhaps TRBD1 (6 bases). Germline V gene lookup returns CDR1 MNHEY and CDR2 SVGAGI. The CDR3 has 14 residues. V was shortened by 7 bases and J by 2 bases, with 15 bases between the two germline ends.

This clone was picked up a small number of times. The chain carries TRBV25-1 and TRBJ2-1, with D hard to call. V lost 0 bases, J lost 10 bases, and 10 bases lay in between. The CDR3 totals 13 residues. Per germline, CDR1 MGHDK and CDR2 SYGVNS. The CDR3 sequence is CASSEYLNEEQFF. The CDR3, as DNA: TGTGCCAGCAGTGAATATTTAAACGAGGAGCAGTTCTTC. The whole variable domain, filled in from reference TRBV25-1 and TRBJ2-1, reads EADIYQTPRYLVIGTGKKITLECSQTMGHDKMYWYQQDPGMELHLIHYSYGVNSTEKGDLSSESTVSRIRTEHFPLTLESARPSHTSQYLCASSEYLNEEQFFGPGTRLTVL.

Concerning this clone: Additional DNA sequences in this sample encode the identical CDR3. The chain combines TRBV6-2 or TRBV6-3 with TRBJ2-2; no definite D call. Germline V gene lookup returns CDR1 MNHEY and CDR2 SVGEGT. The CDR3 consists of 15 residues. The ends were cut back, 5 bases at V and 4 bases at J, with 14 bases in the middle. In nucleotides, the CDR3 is TGTGCCAGCAGTAGTTACGCAGTTGTCACCGGGGAGCTGTTTTTT. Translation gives CASSSYAVVTGELFF.

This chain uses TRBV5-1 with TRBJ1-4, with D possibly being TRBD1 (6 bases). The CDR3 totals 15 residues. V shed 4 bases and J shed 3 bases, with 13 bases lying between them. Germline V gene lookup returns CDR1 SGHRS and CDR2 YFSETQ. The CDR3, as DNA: TGCGCCAGCAGCGTCACAGGGTCTCCTAATGAAAAACTGTTTTTT. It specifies CASSVTGSPNEKLFF.

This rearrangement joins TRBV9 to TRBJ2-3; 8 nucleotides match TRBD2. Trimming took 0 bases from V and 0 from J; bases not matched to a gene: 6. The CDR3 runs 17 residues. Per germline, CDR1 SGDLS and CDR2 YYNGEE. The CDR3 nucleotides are TGTGCCAGCAGCGTAGCTTCGGGGGGGCATAGCACAGATACGCAGTATTTT. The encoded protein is CASSVASGGHSTDTQYF.

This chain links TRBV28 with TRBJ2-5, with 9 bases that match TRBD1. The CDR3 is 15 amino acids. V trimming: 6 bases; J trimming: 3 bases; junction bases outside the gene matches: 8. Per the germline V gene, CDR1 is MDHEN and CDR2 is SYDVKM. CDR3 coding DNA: TGTGCCAGCAGAGCAGCCGGGACAGGGAAAGAGACCCAGTACTTC. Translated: CASRAAGTGKETQYF.

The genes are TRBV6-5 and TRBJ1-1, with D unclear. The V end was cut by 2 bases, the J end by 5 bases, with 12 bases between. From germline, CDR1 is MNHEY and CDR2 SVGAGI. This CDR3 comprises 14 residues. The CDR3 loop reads CASSYARGKTEAFF. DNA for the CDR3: TGTGCCAGCAGTTACGCCCGCGGGAAGACTGAAGCTTTCTTT.

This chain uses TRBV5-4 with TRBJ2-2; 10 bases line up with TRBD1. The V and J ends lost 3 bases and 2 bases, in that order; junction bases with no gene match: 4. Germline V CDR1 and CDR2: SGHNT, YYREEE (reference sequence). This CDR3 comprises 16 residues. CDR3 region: CASSWGQGINTGELFF. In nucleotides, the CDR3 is TGTGCCAGCAGCTGGGGACAGGGGATAAACACCGGGGAGCTGTTTTTT.

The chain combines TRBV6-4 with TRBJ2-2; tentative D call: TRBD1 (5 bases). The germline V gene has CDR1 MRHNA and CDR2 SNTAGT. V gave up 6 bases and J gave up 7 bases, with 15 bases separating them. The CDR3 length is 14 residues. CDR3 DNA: TGTGCCAGCAGCGAATTCCCAGGGATCGGGGAGCTGTTTTTT. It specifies CASSEFPGIGELFF.

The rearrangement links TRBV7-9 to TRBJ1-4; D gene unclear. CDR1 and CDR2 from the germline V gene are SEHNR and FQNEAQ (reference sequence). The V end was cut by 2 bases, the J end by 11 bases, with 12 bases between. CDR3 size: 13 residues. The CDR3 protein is CASSLRREKKLFF. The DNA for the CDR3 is TGTGCCAGCAGCTTAAGGAGAGAAAAGAAACTGTTTTTT.

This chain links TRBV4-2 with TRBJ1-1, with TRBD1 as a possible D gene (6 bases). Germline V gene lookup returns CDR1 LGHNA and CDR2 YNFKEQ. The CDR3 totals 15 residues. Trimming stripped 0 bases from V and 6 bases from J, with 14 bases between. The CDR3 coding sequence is TGTGCCAGCAGCCAAGAAACAGGGAGCTTCCCTGAAGCTTTCTTT. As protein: CASSQETGSFPEAFF.

CDR3 DNA sequence: TGTGCCAGCAGCTTTGCTAGCGGGGGGTACCCAGATACGCAGTATTTT. This translates into CASSFASGGYPDTQYF. The chain is built from TRBV7-2 and TRBJ2-3; 11 nucleotides align to TRBD2. CDR1 and CDR2 from the germline V gene are SGHTA and FQGNSA. This CDR3 has 16 amino acids. The ends lost 3 bases at V and 4 bases at J; junction bases unmatched: 6.

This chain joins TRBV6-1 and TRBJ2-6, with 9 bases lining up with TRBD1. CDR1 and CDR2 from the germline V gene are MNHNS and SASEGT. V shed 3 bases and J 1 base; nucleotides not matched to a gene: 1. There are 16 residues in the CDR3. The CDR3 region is CASSEGQGSGANVLTF. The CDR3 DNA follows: TGTGCCAGCAGTGAGGGACAGGGTTCTGGGGCCAACGTCCTGACTTTC.

DNA of the CDR3: TGTGCCAGCAGCCCCCGAGGGGACTCCATAGAGACCCAGTACTTC. Translating gives CASSPRGDSIETQYF. V gene TRBV4-2 combines with J gene TRBJ2-5; a possible D gene is TRBD2 (6 bases). Germline V gives CDR1 LGHNA, CDR2 YNFKEQ. V was clipped by 4 bases and J by 4 bases, with 16 bases between them. CDR3 length: 15 amino acids.

This CDR3 is CASSSPGLFTDTQYF. CDR3 DNA: TGTGCCAGCAGCTCCCCGGGACTTTTCACAGATACGCAGTATTTT. V gene TRBV14 combines with J gene TRBJ2-3, with D tentatively TRBD2 (6 bases). V was shortened by 5 bases and J by 2 bases, with 14 bases between the two germline ends. Germline CDR1 SGHDN, CDR2 FVKESK. The CDR3 runs 15 residues.